This entry lists 25 T cell receptor beta chains sequenced from one sample in a study of T cell changes during pregnancy in multiple sclerosis. Profiled with immunoSEQ multiplex PCR; TCRdb holds only in-frame clones, not every one. Of approximately 51,000 clones listed, roughly 92% are singletons. Sample: CD4+ T cells from peripheral blood mononuclear cells, taken in the second trimester of pregnancy. Receptor source: a female donor with multiple sclerosis, enrolled in a pregnancy study.

V is TRBV15 and J is TRBJ2-1; D gene unclear. V was trimmed by 1 base and J by 10 bases, leaving 17 bases between them. The CDR3 runs to 15 residues. Germline V gene data show CDR1 as LNHNV and CDR2 as YYDKDF (reference sequence). CDR3 region: CATSRGKTRDTEQFF. The DNA for the CDR3 is TGTGCCACCAGCAGAGGCAAAACCAGAGACACCGAGCAGTTCTTC.

This chain links TRBV7-8 with TRBJ2-2; D perhaps matches TRBD2 (6 bases). CDR3 length: 15 amino acids. V lost 0 bases to trimming and J lost 7 bases, with 12 bases between them. The germline CDR1 and CDR2 sequences are SGHVS and FQNEAQ. The CDR3 DNA sequence: TGTGCCAGCAGCTTAGCTCCCCCGGGGGTCGGGGAGCTGTTTTTT. Translated: CASSLAPPGVGELFF.

V is TRBV7-6 and J is TRBJ1-2; D is undetermined. V was trimmed by 5 bases and J by 3 bases, leaving 19 bases between them. From germline, CDR1 is SGHVS and CDR2 FNYEAQ. The CDR3 is 16 residues long. CDR3 DNA sequence: TGTGCCAGCAGCCCCTCCCCGGGGATTGGGTACTATGGCTACACCTTC. It specifies CASSPSPGIGYYGYTF.

The rearrangement links TRBV11-2 to TRBJ1-5, with no clear D. There are 13 residues in the CDR3. Trimming stripped 3 bases from V and 3 bases from J, with 6 bases between. Germline V gene sequence: CDR1 SGHAT, CDR2 FQNNGV. The CDR3 coding sequence is TGTGCCAGCAGCTTTGGCACCAATCAGCCCCAGCATTTT. Translated, it gives CASSFGTNQPQHF.

The rearrangement uses TRBV19 and TRBJ1-4; 7 bases fit TRBD1. The CDR3 totals 17 residues. Germline values: CDR1 LNHDA, CDR2 SQIVND (reference sequence). J lost 6 bases, V lost 6 bases, and 16 bases had no gene match. CDR3 DNA: TGTGCCAGTAGCCAACAACAGGGGTCCCCGCAGGATGAAAAACTGTTTTTT. This encodes CASSQQQGSPQDEKLFF. Looking up the rest from reference TRBV19 and TRBJ1-4 gives the full variable domain: DGGITQSPKYLFRKEGQNVTLSCEQNLNHDAMYWYRQDPGQGLRLIYYSQIVNDFQKGDIAEGYSVSREKKESFPLTVTSAQKNPTAFYLCASSQQQGSPQDEKLFFGSGTQLSVL.

The chain uses TRBV5-1 and TRBJ2-5; 9 bases are shared with TRBD1. Per the germline V gene, CDR1 is SGHRS and CDR2 is YFSETQ. CDR3 length: 17 residues. Losses at the gene ends were 3 bases for V and 2 bases for J; bases not matched to a gene: 11. CDR3 protein: CASSYQTGGWKQETQYF. As DNA, the CDR3 is TGCGCCAGCAGCTACCAAACAGGGGGCTGGAAGCAAGAGACCCAGTACTTC. Variable domain in full (rest from reference TRBV5-1 and TRBJ2-5): KAGVTQTPRYLIKTRGQQVTLSCSPISGHRSVSWYQQTPGQGLQFLFEYFSETQRNKGNFPGRFSGRQFSNSRSEMNVSTLELGDSALYLCASSYQTGGWKQETQYFGPGTRLLVL.

The V call is TRBV7-3, the J call TRBJ2-3, with TRBD2 matching over 7 bases. Germline lookup yields CDR1 SGHTA and CDR2 FQGTGA. CDR3 length: 15 residues. J was trimmed by 3 bases and V by 2 bases; bases with no gene match: 5. CDR3 sequence: CASSLLSGATDTQYF. The CDR3 nucleotides are TGTGCCAGCAGCTTACTCAGCGGGGCAACAGATACGCAGTATTTT.

The rearrangement links TRBV11-2 to TRBJ1-2; TRBD1 is a possible D gene (5 bases). V shed 1 base and J shed 7 bases, with 16 bases lying between them. The CDR3 length is 15 residues. The germline gives CDR1 SGHAT, CDR2 FQNNGV. CDR3 loop: CASSLVQGPGRGYTF. CDR3 DNA sequence: TGTGCCAGCAGCTTAGTTCAGGGCCCAGGCCGTGGCTACACCTTC. The whole variable domain, remainder taken from reference TRBV11-2 and TRBJ1-2, is EAGVAQSPRYKIIEKRQSVAFWCNPISGHATLYWYQQILGQGPKLLIQFQNNGVVDDSQLPKDRFSAERLKGVDSTLKIQPAKLEDSAVYLCASSLVQGPGRGYTFGSGTRLTVV.

This clone was detected only once. The J gene is TRBJ2-1, the V gene TRBV7-3; 7 bases are shared with TRBD1. Trimming took 5 bases from V and 6 from J; bases not matched to a gene: 7. Germline-derived CDR1 and CDR2 are SGHTA and FQGTGA. The CDR3 runs 14 residues. CDR3 coding DNA: TGTGCCAGCAGCCCCCACCGACAGGGCAATGAGCAGTTCTTC. It yields the protein CASSPHRQGNEQFF.

The chain has TRBV19 and TRBJ2-3, with a weak D call TRBD1 (7 bases). The V end was cut by 5 bases, the J end by 3 bases, with 18 bases between. Germline V gene data show CDR1 as LNHDA and CDR2 as SQIVND (reference sequence). The CDR3 loop spans 16 amino acids. The CDR3 DNA sequence: TGTGCCAGTAGTTCTCCGGACAGGAGCGGGACAGATACGCAGTATTTT. Protein sequence: CASSSPDRSGTDTQYF.

V and J are TRBV7-8 and TRBJ1-2; D uncertain. V was cut by 1 base and J by 3 bases, with 9 bases left in between. The length of the CDR3 is 14 residues. Germline loops: CDR1 SGHVS, CDR2 FQNEAQ. CDR3 residues: CASSLDGRYYGYTF. The CDR3 DNA reads as TGTGCCAGCAGCTTAGATGGCAGATACTATGGCTACACCTTC.

This sequence joins TRBV7-2 and TRBJ2-1, with 8 bases lining up with TRBD2. V trimming: 7 bases; J trimming: 0 bases; junction bases outside the gene matches: 8. CDR1 and CDR2 from the germline V gene are SGHTA and FQGNSA. CDR3 length: 16 amino acids. Written as DNA, the CDR3 is TGTGCCAGCACCCGAGATAGCGGGGCCTCCTACAATGAGCAGTTCTTC. It encodes CASTRDSGASYNEQFF.

This clone was recorded a few times. The chain links TRBV18 to TRBJ1-5; a weak D match, TRBD1 (5 bases). Trimming removed 2 bases from V and 5 bases from J, with 16 bases in between. Germline CDR1 is KGHSH and CDR2 is LQKENI. The CDR3 consists of 16 residues. Written as DNA, the CDR3 is TGTGCCAGCTCACCAAGTGCGGGGCCGTTCGATCAGCCCCAGCATTTT. Its protein product is CASSPSAGPFDQPQHF.

The genes are TRBV25-1 and TRBJ1-6, with 9 bases identical to TRBD1. The CDR3 is 14 residues long. The V gene end was trimmed by 8 bases and the J gene end by 7 bases; junction bases not matched to a gene: 6. CDR1 is MGHDK, CDR2 SYGVNS, per germline. The CDR3 loop reads CASSGTGINSPLHF. CDR3 bases: TGTGCCAGCTCCGGGACAGGGATAAATTCACCCCTCCACTTT.

The rearrangement links TRBV4-1 to TRBJ1-1, with 7 nucleotides matching TRBD1. From germline, CDR1 is MGHRA and CDR2 YSYEKL. There are 16 residues in the CDR3. Losses at the gene ends were 1 base for V and 8 bases for J; bases not matched to a gene: 13. The CDR3 is CASSQALAGGSAEAFF. The CDR3, as DNA: TGCGCCAGCAGCCAAGCCCTAGCAGGGGGATCAGCCGAAGCTTTCTTT.

J is TRBJ1-1 and V is TRBV30; TRBD1 is a possible D gene (5 bases). Trimming removed 6 bases at V and 2 bases at J, with 16 bases between. Germline V gene lookup returns CDR1 GTSNPN and CDR2 SVGIG (reference sequence). The CDR3 is 14 residues long. The CDR3 nucleotides are TGTGCCTGCTGGGGGGGAAGAGGAAACACTGAAGCTTTCTTT. Translation gives CACWGGRGNTEAFF.

The chain has TRBV5-6 and TRBJ1-5, with D hard to call. The CDR3 consists of 12 residues. The V and J ends lost 0 bases and 9 bases respectively, with 7 bases between them. Germline loops: CDR1 SGHDT, CDR2 YYEEEE. Written as DNA, the CDR3 is TGTGCCAGCAGCTTGGACCGGGGGCCCCAGCATTTT. Translating gives CASSLDRGPQHF.

J is TRBJ1-1 and V is TRBV29-1; TRBD1 matches 7 bases. Losses at the gene ends were 4 bases for V and 6 bases for J; bases not matched to a gene: 5. Germline V CDR1 and CDR2: SQVTM, ANQGSEA. This CDR3 region has 12 residues. Here the CDR3 reads CSVGWTGAEAFF. The CDR3 DNA sequence: TGCAGCGTTGGTTGGACAGGCGCTGAAGCTTTCTTT.

The chain carries TRBV9 and TRBJ1-1, with D possibly TRBD1 on 6 matching bases. From germline, CDR1 is SGDLS and CDR2 YYNGEE. The V and J ends lost 4 bases and 2 bases respectively, with 9 bases between them. This CDR3 is built from 13 residues. The CDR3 sequence is CASSWDTNTEAFF. The CDR3 DNA reads TGTGCCAGCAGCTGGGACACCAACACTGAAGCTTTCTTT.

V is TRBV19 and J is TRBJ2-3; weak D call: TRBD1 (6 bases). CDR3 length equals 14 residues. V dropped 3 bases and J dropped 6 bases, with 13 bases sitting between them. Germline lookup yields CDR1 LNHDA and CDR2 SQIVND (reference sequence). CDR3: CASSIRRQVDTQYF. CDR3 DNA: TGTGCCAGTAGTATTAGGAGACAGGTGGATACGCAGTATTTT. The full variable domain, in which reference TRBV19 and TRBJ2-3 provide the parts outside the CDR3, is DGGITQSPKYLFRKEGQNVTLSCEQNLNHDAMYWYRQDPGQGLRLIYYSQIVNDFQKGDIAEGYSVSREKKESFPLTVTSAQKNPTAFYLCASSIRRQVDTQYFGPGTRLTVL.

V usage is TRBV9 and J usage is TRBJ1-2; maybe TRBD1 (6 bases). Germline V gene lookup returns CDR1 SGDLS and CDR2 YYNGEE. The V gene lost 0 bases and the J gene lost 4 bases, with 13 bases spanning the gap. This CDR3 has 15 residues. CDR3: CASSVVTGKGYGYTF. The CDR3 DNA reads as TGTGCCAGCAGCGTAGTAACAGGGAAAGGCTATGGCTACACCTTC.

This chain joins TRBV18 and TRBJ2-7; no reliable D call. Between the trimmed V and J ends, which lost 2 bases and 6 bases, there was a span of 8 bases. From germline, CDR1 is KGHSH and CDR2 LQKENI. The CDR3 is 12 amino acids. The CDR3 spells CASSPSSGEQYF. The DNA for the CDR3 is TGTGCCAGCTCACCATCATCGGGCGAGCAGTACTTC.

This chain links TRBV14 with TRBJ1-2; no clear D gene. Trimming cost V 0 bases and J 4 bases, with 9 bases left between them. Looked up from germline, CDR1 is SGHDN and CDR2 is FVKESK. CDR3 length equals 14 residues. In DNA form, the CDR3 reads TGTGCCAGCAGCCAAGATTCAGTATTCTATGGCTACACCTTC. Amino acids: CASSQDSVFYGYTF.

Only one count was recorded for this clone. The rearrangement links TRBV19 to TRBJ1-2; no clear D. There are 15 residues in the CDR3. Per germline, CDR1 LNHDA and CDR2 SQIVND (reference sequence). The V end was cut by 2 bases, the J end by 8 bases, with 18 bases between. CDR3 DNA sequence: TGTGCCAGTAGTATACACATGACACTCACGTCGGGCTACACCTTC. This encodes CASSIHMTLTSGYTF.

The V call is TRBV27, the J call TRBJ2-1; D might be TRBD2 (6 bases). V was pared by 2 bases and J by 0 bases, with 11 bases between. The CDR3 runs to 16 residues. Germline assignment: CDR1 MNHEY and CDR2 SMNVEV (reference sequence). In DNA form, the CDR3 reads TGTGCCAGCAGTTTACTGGTCGGGAGCTCCTACAATGAGCAGTTCTTC. Protein: CASSLLVGSSYNEQFF.